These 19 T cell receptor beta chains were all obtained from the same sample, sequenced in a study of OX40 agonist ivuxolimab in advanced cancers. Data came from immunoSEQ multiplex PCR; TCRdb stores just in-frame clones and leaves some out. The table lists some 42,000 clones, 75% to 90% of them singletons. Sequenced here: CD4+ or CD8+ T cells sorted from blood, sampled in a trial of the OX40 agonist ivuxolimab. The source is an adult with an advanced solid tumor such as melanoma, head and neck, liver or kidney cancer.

CDR3 DNA: TGTGCCAGCAGCTCCTGGAGCCCAACTAATGAAAAACTGTTTTTT. Its protein is CASSSWSPTNEKLFF. This sequence joins TRBV11-2 and TRBJ1-4, with unresolved D. V lost 4 bases and J 0 bases, leaving 9 bases between the germline ends. This CDR3 has 15 amino acids. CDR1 and CDR2 (germline): SGHAT, FQNNGV.

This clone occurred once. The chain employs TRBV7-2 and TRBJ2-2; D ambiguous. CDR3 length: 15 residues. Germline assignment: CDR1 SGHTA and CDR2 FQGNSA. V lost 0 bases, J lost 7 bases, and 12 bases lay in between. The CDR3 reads CASSLAGMGYGELFF. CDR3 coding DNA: TGTGCCAGCAGCTTAGCGGGGATGGGATACGGGGAGCTGTTTTTT.

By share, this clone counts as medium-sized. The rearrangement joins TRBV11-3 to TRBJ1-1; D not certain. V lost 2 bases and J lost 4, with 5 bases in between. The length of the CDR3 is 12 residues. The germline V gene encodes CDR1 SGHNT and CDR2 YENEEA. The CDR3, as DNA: TGTGCCAGCAGCTTATCCCTCACTGAAGCTTTCTTT. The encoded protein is CASSLSLTEAFF.

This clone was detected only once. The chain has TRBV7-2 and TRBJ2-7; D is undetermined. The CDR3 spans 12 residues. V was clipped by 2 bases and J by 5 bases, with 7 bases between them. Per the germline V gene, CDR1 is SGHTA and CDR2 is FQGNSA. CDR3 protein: CASSLSKHEQYF. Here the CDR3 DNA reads TGTGCCAGCAGCTTATCCAAGCACGAGCAGTACTTC.

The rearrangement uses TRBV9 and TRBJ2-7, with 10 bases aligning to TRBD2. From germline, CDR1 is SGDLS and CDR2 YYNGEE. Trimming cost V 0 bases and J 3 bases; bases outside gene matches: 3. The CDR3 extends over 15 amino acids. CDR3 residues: CASSVDGTSVYEQYF. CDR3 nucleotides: TGTGCCAGCAGCGTAGATGGGACTAGCGTCTACGAGCAGTACTTC.

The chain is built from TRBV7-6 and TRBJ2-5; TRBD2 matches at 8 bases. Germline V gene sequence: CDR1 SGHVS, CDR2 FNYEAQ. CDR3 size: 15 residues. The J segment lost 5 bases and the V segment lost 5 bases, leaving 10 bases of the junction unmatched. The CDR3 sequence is CASSPNRGGRETQYF. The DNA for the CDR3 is TGTGCCAGCAGCCCTAATCGGGGGGGTCGCGAGACCCAGTACTTC.

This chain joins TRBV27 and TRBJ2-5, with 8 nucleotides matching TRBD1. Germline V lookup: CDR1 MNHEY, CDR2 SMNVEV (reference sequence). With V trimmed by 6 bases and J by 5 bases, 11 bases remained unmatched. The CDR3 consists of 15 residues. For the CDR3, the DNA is TGTGCCAGCAGCCCTTGGACAGGGAGAGGGGAGACCCAGTACTTC. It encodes CASSPWTGRGETQYF.

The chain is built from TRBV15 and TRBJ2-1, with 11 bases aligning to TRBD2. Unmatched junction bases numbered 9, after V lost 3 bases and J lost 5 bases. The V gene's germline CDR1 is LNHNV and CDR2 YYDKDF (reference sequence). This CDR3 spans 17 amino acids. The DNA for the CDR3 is TGTGCCACCAGCAGGGGCCCCGGGACTAGCGGTAACAATGAGCAGTTCTTC. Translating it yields CATSRGPGTSGNNEQFF.

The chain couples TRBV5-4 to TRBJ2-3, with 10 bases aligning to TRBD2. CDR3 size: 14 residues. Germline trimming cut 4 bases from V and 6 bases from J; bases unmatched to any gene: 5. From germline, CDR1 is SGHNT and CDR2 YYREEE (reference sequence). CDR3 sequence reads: CASSLAGVADTQYF. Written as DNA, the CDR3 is TGTGCCAGCAGCCTAGCGGGAGTTGCGGATACGCAGTATTTT.

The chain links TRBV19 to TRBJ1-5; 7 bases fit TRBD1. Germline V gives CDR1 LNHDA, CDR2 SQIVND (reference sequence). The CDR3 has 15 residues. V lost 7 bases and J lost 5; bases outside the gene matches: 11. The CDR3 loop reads CASTTRQGGDQPQHF. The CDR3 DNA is TGTGCCAGTACCACTAGACAGGGAGGCGATCAGCCCCAGCATTTT.

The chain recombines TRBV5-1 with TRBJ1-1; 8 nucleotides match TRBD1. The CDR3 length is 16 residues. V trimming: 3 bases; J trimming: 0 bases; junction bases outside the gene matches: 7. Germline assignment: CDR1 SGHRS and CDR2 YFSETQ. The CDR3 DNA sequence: TGCGCCAGCAGCTGGCGGACAGGGATCATGAACACTGAAGCTTTCTTT. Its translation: CASSWRTGIMNTEAFF.

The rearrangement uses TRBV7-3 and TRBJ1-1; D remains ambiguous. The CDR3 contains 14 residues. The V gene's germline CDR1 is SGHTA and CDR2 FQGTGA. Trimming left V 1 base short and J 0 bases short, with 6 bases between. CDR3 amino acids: CASSLMPVNTEAFF. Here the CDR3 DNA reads TGTGCCAGCAGCTTAATGCCCGTGAACACTGAAGCTTTCTTT.

Written as DNA, the CDR3 is TGTGCTAGTGGTTTGGCTTCCGGGACAGGGGGCCTGTACGAGCAGTACGTC. It is translated as CASGLASGTGGLYEQYV. The chain employs TRBV12-5 and TRBJ2-7; 12 positions agree with TRBD1. This CDR3 is 17 amino acids long. The germline gives CDR1 LGHNT, CDR2 FRNRAP. Trimming removed 1 base from V and 4 bases from J; junction bases left unmatched: 8.

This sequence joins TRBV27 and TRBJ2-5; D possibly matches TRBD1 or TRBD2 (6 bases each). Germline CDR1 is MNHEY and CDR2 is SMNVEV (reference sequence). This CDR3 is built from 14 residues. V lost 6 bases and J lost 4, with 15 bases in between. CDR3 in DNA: TGTGCCAGCAGCCGACGCAGGGGAGGAGAGACCCAGTACTTC. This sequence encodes CASSRRRGGETQYF.

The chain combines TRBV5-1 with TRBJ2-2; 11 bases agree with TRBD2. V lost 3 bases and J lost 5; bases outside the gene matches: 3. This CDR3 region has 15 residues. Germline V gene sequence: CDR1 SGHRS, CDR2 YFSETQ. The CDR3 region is CASSYTSGGTGELFF. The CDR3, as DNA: TGCGCCAGCAGCTATACTAGCGGGGGAACCGGGGAGCTGTTTTTT.

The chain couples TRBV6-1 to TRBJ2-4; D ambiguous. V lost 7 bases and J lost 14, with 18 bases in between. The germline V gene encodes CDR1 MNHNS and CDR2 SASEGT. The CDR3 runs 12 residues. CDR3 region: CASNDPRLGEYF. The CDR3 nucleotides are TGTGCCAGCAATGACCCCCGTTTGGGCGAGTACTTC.

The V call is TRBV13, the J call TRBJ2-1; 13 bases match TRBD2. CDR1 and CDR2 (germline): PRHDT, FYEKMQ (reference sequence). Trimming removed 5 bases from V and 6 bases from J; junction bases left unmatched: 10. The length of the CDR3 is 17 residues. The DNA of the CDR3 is TGTGCCAGCAGCACGCGGACTAGCGGGAGCCTGAGCAATGAGCAGTTCTTC. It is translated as CASSTRTSGSLSNEQFF.

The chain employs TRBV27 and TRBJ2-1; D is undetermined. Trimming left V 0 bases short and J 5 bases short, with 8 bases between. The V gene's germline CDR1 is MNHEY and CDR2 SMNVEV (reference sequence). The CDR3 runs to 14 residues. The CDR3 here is CASSLSYGNNEQFF. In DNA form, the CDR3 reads TGTGCCAGCAGTTTATCGTACGGAAACAATGAGCAGTTCTTC.

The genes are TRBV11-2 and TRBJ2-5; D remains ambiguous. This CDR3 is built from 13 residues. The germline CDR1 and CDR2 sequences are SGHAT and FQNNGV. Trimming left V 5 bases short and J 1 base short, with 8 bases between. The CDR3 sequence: CASSARGQETQYF. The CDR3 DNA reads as TGTGCCAGCAGCGCTAGAGGCCAAGAGACCCAGTACTTC. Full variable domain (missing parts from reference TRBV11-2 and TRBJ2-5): EAGVAQSPRYKIIEKRQSVAFWCNPISGHATLYWYQQILGQGPKLLIQFQNNGVVDDSQLPKDRFSAERLKGVDSTLKIQPAKLEDSAVYLCASSARGQETQYFGPGTRLLVL.